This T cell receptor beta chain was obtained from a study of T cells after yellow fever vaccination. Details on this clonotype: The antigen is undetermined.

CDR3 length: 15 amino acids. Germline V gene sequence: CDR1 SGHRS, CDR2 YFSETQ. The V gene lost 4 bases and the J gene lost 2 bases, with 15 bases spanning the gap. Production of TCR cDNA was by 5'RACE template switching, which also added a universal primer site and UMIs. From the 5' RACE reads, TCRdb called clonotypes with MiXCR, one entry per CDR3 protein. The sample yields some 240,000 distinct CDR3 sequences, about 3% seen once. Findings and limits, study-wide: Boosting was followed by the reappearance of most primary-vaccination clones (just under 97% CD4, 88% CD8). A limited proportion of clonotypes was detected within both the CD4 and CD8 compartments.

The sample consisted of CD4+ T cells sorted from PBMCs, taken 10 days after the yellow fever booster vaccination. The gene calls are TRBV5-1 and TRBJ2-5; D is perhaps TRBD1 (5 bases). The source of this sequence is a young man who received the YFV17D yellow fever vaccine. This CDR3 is CASSKDQGFQETQYF. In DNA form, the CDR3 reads TGCGCCAGCAGCAAGGACCAGGGTTTTCAAGAGACCCAGTACTTC.